This T cell receptor beta chain is from a study of T cell responses to AZD1222 COVID-19 vaccine. The table came from immunoSEQ multiplex PCR; TCRdb's copy has only in-frame clones and leaves some out. The table shows 200,000 or so clones, with around 92% occurring only once. Germline loops: CDR1 SGHDT, CDR2 YYEEEE. V was pared by 4 bases and J by 2 bases, with 10 bases of the junction left unmatched. There are 17 residues in the CDR3. This specimen consisted of peripheral blood, obtained on day 0 of AZD1222 vaccination. The rearrangement links TRBV5-6 to TRBJ2-7, with 12 bases matching TRBD2. This clonotype was obtained from an adult in good health. Here the CDR3 reads CASSRAGGLAGTYEQYF. CDR3 nucleotide sequence: TGTGCCAGCAGCCGGGCCGGCGGACTAGCGGGGACCTACGAGCAGTACTTC.